The 32 T cell receptor beta chains given below trace back to one sample, sequenced in a study of T-cell reconstitution after alpha-beta-depleted transplantation in children. Unique molecular identifiers were used in preparing the TCRbeta library. TCRdb re-called the PCR reads through MiXCR, storing one row per CDR3 protein. This table has 250,000 to 400,000 distinct CDR3 sequences, roughly 21% appearing once. Sequencing was performed on PBMCs, mostly from graft donor cells, taken 180 days after TCRalphabeta/CD19-depleted stem cell transplant. These receptors originate from a male patient aged 5 to 17 who had a stem cell transplant for acute lymphoblastic leukemia, so the T cells may come from the graft donor.

V and J are TRBV7-8 and TRBJ2-7; D is unclear. Germline V gene sequence: CDR1 SGHVS, CDR2 FQNEAQ. Trimming cost V 4 bases and J 5 bases, with 18 bases left between them. The CDR3 is 15 residues long. The CDR3: CASSSFIERTHEQYF. CDR3 sequence (DNA): TGTGCCAGCAGCTCATTTATCGAACGAACCCACGAGCAGTACTTC.

This clonotype was observed at least ten times. The genes are TRBV20-1 and TRBJ1-2; D may be TRBD1 (5 bases). CDR1 DFQATT and CDR2 SNEGSKA come from the germline V gene (reference sequence). The CDR3 runs 13 residues. V was trimmed by 3 bases and J by 5 bases, leaving 13 bases between them. This CDR3 reads CSARSLRGYGYTF. The CDR3 DNA reads TGCAGTGCTAGGAGTCTGAGGGGATATGGCTACACCTTC.

V and J are TRBV27 and TRBJ2-2; D uncertain. V lost 6 bases, J lost 5 bases, and 7 bases lay in between. CDR3 length: 12 residues. CDR1 MNHEY and CDR2 SMNVEV come from the germline V gene (reference sequence). CDR3 residues: CASRDRTGELFF. The CDR3 DNA follows: TGTGCCAGCAGGGATAGGACCGGGGAGCTGTTTTTT.

This rearrangement joins TRBV15 to TRBJ2-1; maybe TRBD2 (6 bases). Trimming took 3 bases from V and 11 from J, leaving 26 bases between them. The V gene's germline CDR1 is LNHNV and CDR2 YYDKDF (reference sequence). This CDR3 spans 17 amino acids. The CDR3 loop reads CATSRQPLAPSPGKQFF. The CDR3 nucleotides are TGTGCCACCAGCAGGCAACCACTAGCACCTTCCCCAGGGAAGCAGTTCTTC.

A few counts support this clonotype. The chain has TRBV15 and TRBJ2-7; 10 bases agree with TRBD1. V gave up 1 base and J gave up 3 bases; unmatched junction bases: 3. The germline V gene has CDR1 LNHNV and CDR2 YYDKDF (reference sequence). The CDR3 length is 15 residues. CDR3 DNA sequence: TGTGCCACCAGCAGAGGACAGGGGGCGAGCTACGAGCAGTACTTC. It specifies CATSRGQGASYEQYF. The whole variable domain, filled in from reference TRBV15 and TRBJ2-7, reads DAMVIQNPRYQVTQFGKPVTLSCSQTLNHNVMYWYQQKSSQAPKLLFHYYDKDFNNEADTPDNFQSRRPNTSFCFLDIRSPGLGDTAMYLCATSRGQGASYEQYFGPGTRLTVT.

This clonotype came up a few times. The rearrangement uses TRBV18 and TRBJ2-2; the D is unclear. The CDR3 spans 12 residues. The germline gives CDR1 KGHSH, CDR2 LQKENI. V was pared by 2 bases and J by 6 bases, with 4 bases between. This chain's CDR3 is CASSPDAGELFF. DNA of the CDR3: TGTGCCAGCTCACCAGACGCCGGGGAGCTGTTTTTT.

The V gene is TRBV21-1, the J gene TRBJ2-7; the DNA was not compared with TRBD2, the D call given in the table. TRBV21-1 is noted as a pseudogene. The CDR3 spans 15 residues. CDR3 region: CASSTPRRGAYEQYF. The CDR3 DNA follows: TGTGCCAGCAGCACCCCTCGGCGGGGGGCCTACGAGCAGTACTTC.

The chain couples TRBV20-1 to TRBJ2-3; D not certain. The germline CDR1 and CDR2 sequences are DFQATT and SNEGSKA (reference sequence). With 6 bases removed from V and 0 bases from J, the gap between germline ends came to 10 bases. The CDR3 contains 13 residues. The CDR3 DNA reads as TGCAGTGCCAGGAGTCCTAGCACAGATACGCAGTATTTT. Encoded protein: CSARSPSTDTQYF.

The V call is TRBV25-1, the J call TRBJ2-5; 8 bases map to TRBD2. Germline V CDR1 and CDR2: MGHDK, SYGVNS. This CDR3 contains 16 residues. V was pared by 1 base and J by 5 bases, with 9 bases of the junction left unmatched. The CDR3 protein is CASSEFNQGGGETQYF. CDR3 DNA: TGTGCCAGCAGTGAATTCAACCAGGGCGGGGGGGAGACCCAGTACTTC.

This clonotype was observed many times. V is TRBV12-3 or TRBV12-4 and J is TRBJ1-5; no clear D. Between the trimmed V and J ends, which lost 6 bases and 4 bases, there was a span of 13 bases. The CDR3 sequence is 14 residues long. This CDR3 reads CASSPRRGNQPQHF. The DNA for the CDR3 is TGTGCCAGCAGCCCTCGGCGGGGTAATCAGCCCCAGCATTTT.

This chain links TRBV9 with TRBJ2-3, with TRBD2 matching 13 bases. This CDR3 has 17 amino acids. The germline V gene has CDR1 SGDLS and CDR2 YYNGEE. J lost 0 bases, V lost 3 bases, and 4 bases had no gene match. CDR3 bases: TGTGCCAGCAGCGAGGGACTAGCGGGGACTAGCACAGATACGCAGTATTTT. Translating gives CASSEGLAGTSTDTQYF.

In its sample, this clonotype was seen a few times. The chain couples TRBV11-2 to TRBJ2-1; 9 nucleotides match TRBD2. The germline V gene encodes CDR1 SGHAT and CDR2 FQNNGV. The CDR3 loop spans 16 amino acids. Trimming at V came to 2 bases and at J to 7 bases, leaving 9 bases not matched to a gene. DNA for the CDR3: TGTGCCAGCAGCTTAATTATGGGTCTAGCGGGGAATGAGCAGTTCTTC. It yields the protein CASSLIMGLAGNEQFF.

The CDR3 DNA reads TGTGCCAGCAGGGACAGTCCCATGAACACTGAAGCTTTCTTT. It encodes CASRDSPMNTEAFF. V and J are TRBV12-3 or TRBV12-4 and TRBJ1-1, with D maybe TRBD1 (6 bases). Trimming left V 6 bases short and J 0 bases short, with 11 bases between. The CDR3 consists of 14 residues.

This clonotype was seen a handful of times. The CDR3 here is CASSVRSDRGLSGNTIYF. The CDR3 coding sequence is TGTGCCAGCAGCGTTAGATCGGACAGGGGGCTTTCTGGAAACACCATATATTTT. V gene TRBV9 combines with J gene TRBJ1-3, with 11 bases lining up with TRBD1. The CDR3 has 18 amino acids. Germline assignment: CDR1 SGDLS and CDR2 YYNGEE. V lost 2 bases to trimming and J lost 1 base; unmatched junction nucleotides: 8.

V is TRBV6-1 and J is TRBJ2-5, with D tentatively TRBD1 (6 bases). CDR3 length: 14 residues. Trimming pared 4 bases from V and 6 bases from J, leaving 15 bases between. Per the germline V gene, CDR1 is MNHNS and CDR2 is SASEGT. CDR3 nucleotides: TGTGCCAGCAGTGCTGCCAGGGGAGTTCAGACCCAGTACTTC. This gives the protein CASSAARGVQTQYF.

Only a few counts were recorded for this clonotype. The chain uses TRBV18 and TRBJ2-7; no firm D call. Germline assignment: CDR1 KGHSH and CDR2 LQKENI. Trimming cost V 2 bases and J 3 bases, with 5 bases left between them. The CDR3 sequence is 12 residues long. Here the CDR3 DNA reads TGTGCCAGCTCACCAATCGGCTACGAGCAGTACTTC. As protein: CASSPIGYEQYF.

V is TRBV5-6 and J is TRBJ2-4, with D possibly being TRBD1 (5 bases). Germline CDR1 reads SGHDT; CDR2 reads YYEEEE. With 2 bases removed from V and 1 base from J, the gap between germline ends came to 10 bases. The CDR3 has 15 residues. CDR3 bases: TGTGCCAGCAGCTTTAGGGGCCCCGCCAAAAACATTCAGTACTTC. Residues: CASSFRGPAKNIQYF. The full variable domain, rest sourced from reference TRBV5-6 and TRBJ2-4, is DAGVTQSPTHLIKTRGQQVTLRCSPKSGHDTVSWYQQALGQGPQFIFQYYEEEERQRGNFPDRFSGHQFPNYSSELNVNALLLGDSALYLCASSFRGPAKNIQYFGAGTRLSVL.

This clonotype has only a few counts. This CDR3 is CASRRDLLSQPQHF. DNA for the CDR3: TGCGCCAGCAGGAGGGACCTCCTCAGTCAGCCCCAGCATTTT. The rearrangement links TRBV5-1 to TRBJ1-5; possible D gene TRBD1, 5 bases. The V end lost 5 bases, the J end lost 6 bases, and 15 bases lay between the germline ends. CDR1 and CDR2 (germline): SGHRS, YFSETQ. The CDR3 sequence is 14 residues long.

With respect to this clonotype: A read error is possible here, since a much larger clone lies one base away. The rearrangement links TRBV7-8 to TRBJ1-5; unclear D gene. The CDR3 length is 18 residues. The V and J ends lost 1 base and 3 bases respectively, with 19 bases between them. The germline V gene has CDR1 SGHVS and CDR2 FQNEAQ. The CDR3 DNA sequence: TGTGCCAGCAGCTTAGGATACCTTTCCTTCGTTTACAATCAGCCCCAGCATTTT. Protein sequence: CASSLGYLSFVYNQPQHF. Based on the CDR3 plus reference TRBV7-8 and TRBJ1-5, the full variable domain is GAGVSQSPRYKVAKRGQDVALRCDPISGHVSLFWYQQALGQGPEFLTYFQNEAQLDKSGLPSDRFFAERPEGSVSTLKIQRTQQEDSAVYLCASSLGYLSFVYNQPQHFGDGTRLSIL.

This rearrangement joins TRBV3-1 to TRBJ2-7; D possibly uses TRBD1 or TRBD2 (5 bases each). The CDR3 loop spans 18 amino acids. V lost 3 bases to trimming and J lost 4 bases, with 25 bases between them. Per germline, CDR1 LGHDT and CDR2 YNNKEL (reference sequence). The CDR3 nucleotides read TGTGCCAGCAGCCAGGAGGCAGGGAGAGTTTTAGGAGTTTACGAGCAGTACTTC. Protein sequence: CASSQEAGRVLGVYEQYF.

The chain has TRBV25-1 and TRBJ2-7; a weak D match, TRBD2 (7 bases). Germline lookup yields CDR1 MGHDK and CDR2 SYGVNS. V was pared by 1 base and J by 6 bases, with 19 bases between. This CDR3 is 16 amino acids long. CDR3: CASSESPGDYYGEQYF. The DNA for the CDR3 is TGTGCCAGCAGTGAATCACCAGGGGACTACTACGGCGAGCAGTACTTC.

This chain links TRBV7-8 with TRBJ2-3; the D call may be TRBD1 or TRBD2 (6 bases each). Looked up from germline, CDR1 is SGHVS and CDR2 is FQNEAQ. This CDR3 has 16 residues. V was shortened by 5 bases and J by 2 bases, with 17 bases between the two germline ends. CDR3 residues: CASSARGGFPTDTQYF. CDR3 nucleotides: TGTGCCAGCAGCGCCCGAGGGGGGTTCCCCACAGATACGCAGTATTTT.

This clonotype has more than one count but fewer than ten. J is TRBJ1-2 and V is TRBV29-1; no reliable D call. This CDR3 is 11 amino acids long. V was cut by 4 bases and J by 0 bases, with 3 bases left in between. Germline-derived CDR1 and CDR2 are SQVTM and ANQGSEA. CDR3 region: CSVGSNYGYTF. CDR3 DNA sequence: TGCAGCGTTGGGTCTAACTATGGCTACACCTTC.

This clonotype was seen a few times. The chain combines TRBV9 with TRBJ2-7; D is tentatively TRBD1 or TRBD2 (5 bases each). The CDR3 runs to 14 residues. The V gene's germline CDR1 is SGDLS and CDR2 YYNGEE. Trimming cost V 2 bases and J 4 bases, with 13 bases left between them. The CDR3 DNA is TGTGCCAGCAGCGTGGACGGGACGGTTTACGAGCAGTACTTC. Its protein product is CASSVDGTVYEQYF. Complete variable domain (other parts from reference TRBV9 and TRBJ2-7): DSGVTQTPKHLITATGQRVTLRCSPRSGDLSVYWYQQSLDQGLQFLIQYYNGEERAKGNILERFSAQQFPDLHSELNLSSLELGDSALYFCASSVDGTVYEQYFGPGTRLTVT.

This clonotype was recorded a few times. The chain uses TRBV2 and TRBJ1-4; tentative D call: TRBD1 (6 bases). Germline V lookup: CDR1 SNHLY, CDR2 FYNNEI. The CDR3 has 16 residues. V lost 7 bases and J lost 0, with 15 bases in between. The CDR3 is CASKGDTGSTNEKLFF. CDR3 nucleotide sequence: TGTGCCAGCAAGGGGGACACAGGATCAACTAATGAAAAACTGTTTTTT.

This clonotype was observed a few times. The gene calls are TRBV27 and TRBJ2-7; maybe TRBD1 (6 bases). Germline-derived CDR1 and CDR2 are MNHEY and SMNVEV (reference sequence). V was clipped by 5 bases and J by 5 bases, with 13 bases between them. This CDR3 comprises 13 residues. The CDR3 reads CASSPRGGHEQYF. The DNA for the CDR3 is TGTGCCAGCAGTCCCAGGGGTGGGCACGAGCAGTACTTC.

The CDR3 is CASSSGGDQPQHF. The CDR3 DNA reads as TGTGCCAGCAGTTCAGGGGGGGATCAGCCCCAGCATTTT. The J gene is TRBJ1-5, the V gene TRBV25-1; TRBD1 aligns across 7 bases. Germline loops: CDR1 MGHDK, CDR2 SYGVNS. Trimming cost V 5 bases and J 5 bases; bases outside gene matches: 3. The CDR3 consists of 13 residues.

As for this clonotype: Germline is not matched at one junction end, which may reflect a read error. V usage is TRBV9 and J usage is TRBJ1-2; no definite D call. Germline V gene data show CDR1 as SGDLS and CDR2 as YYNGEE. CDR3 length: 8 residues. The DNA of the CDR3 is TGTGCCAGCAGCCCACGGGCCTTC. This encodes CASSPRAF.

V gene TRBV4-1 combines with J gene TRBJ1-4; no firm D call. The CDR3 runs 13 residues. CDR1 is MGHRA, CDR2 YSYEKL, per germline. V lost 1 base to trimming and J lost 8 bases, with 8 bases between them. The CDR3 DNA reads as TGCGCCAGCAGCCAAGGGTTGGACGAAAAACTGTTTTTT. Protein: CASSQGLDEKLFF.

The chain carries TRBV12-3 or TRBV12-4 and TRBJ2-7, with 9 positions matching TRBD2. V lost 3 bases and J lost 6; bases outside the gene matches: 6. CDR3 length: 14 residues. CDR3 in DNA: TGTGCCAGCAGTTTTCTGGCGGGAGGGGGCGAGCAGTACTTC. As protein: CASSFLAGGGEQYF.

The chain has TRBV5-6 and TRBJ1-1; TRBD1 might be the D (5 bases). Germline V lookup: CDR1 SGHDT, CDR2 YYEEEE. Between the trimmed V and J ends, which lost 0 bases and 9 bases, there was a span of 9 bases. The CDR3 covers 12 residues. CDR3 nucleotide sequence: TGTGCCAGCAGCTTGGGGGGACGGCAAGCTTTCTTT. Its protein is CASSLGGRQAFF.

In this sample, this clonotype turned up a few times. The V gene is TRBV5-1, the J gene TRBJ2-3; no clear D gene. The CDR3 loop spans 15 amino acids. Trimming cost V 0 bases and J 2 bases, with 10 bases left between them. Germline V lookup: CDR1 SGHRS, CDR2 YFSETQ. CDR3 sequence (DNA): TGCGCCAGCAGCTTGGCAGCCTCCCACACAGATACGCAGTATTTT. Translated: CASSLAASHTDTQYF.